These 8 T cell receptor beta chains share one sample of origin, sequenced in a study of cytomegalovirus exposure and HLA in healthy donors (TCRdb year 2017). The library was made by the immunoSEQ multiplex PCR assay. For the multiplex PCR, a mixture combining 60 forward primers for TCR Vbeta segments and 13 reverse primers for TCR Jbeta segments was used. The table comes from immuneACCESS by way of TCRdb, which keeps in-frame sequences with V and J called. Part of the clones is missing from these tables; in studies checked, under half for an unresolved V gene and the rest for unknown reasons. The sample records over 85,000 clones, around four fifths of which are singletons. The top ten hold approximately 2.8% of the sample. Sequenced: PBMCs. The source is a man aged 35-49 years in good health and CMV-seronegative.

This chain links TRBV5-1 with TRBJ2-5; D unresolved. The last part of the DNA fits TRBJ2-7 better; the J call may be wrong. Germline CDR1 is SGHRS and CDR2 is YFSETQ. The CDR3 length is 13 residues. The DNA for the CDR3 is TGCGCCAGCAGCTTTGCAGGTACCTACGAGCAGTACTTC. Encoded protein: CASSFAGTYEQYF.

The rearrangement joins TRBV7-2 to TRBJ2-2; 8 bases agree with TRBD2. CDR3 length equals 16 residues. The germline V gene encodes CDR1 SGHTA and CDR2 FQGNSA. The V and J ends lost 5 bases and 4 bases, in that order; junction bases with no gene match: 9. The CDR3, as DNA: TGTGCCAGCAGCCCCCACGGGGGGGGAAGCACCGGGGAGCTGTTTTTT. This translates into CASSPHGGGSTGELFF.

This chain joins TRBV7-2 and TRBJ2-3; maybe TRBD2 (5 bases). V lost 5 bases to trimming and J lost 6 bases, with 9 bases between them. Looked up from germline, CDR1 is SGHTA and CDR2 is FQGNSA. The CDR3 has 12 residues. CDR3 sequence: CASSPGWDTQYF. CDR3 nucleotide sequence: TGTGCCAGCAGCCCGGGGTGGGATACGCAGTATTTT.

The chain has TRBV6-6 and TRBJ1-1; no reliable D call. The V gene lost 7 bases and the J gene lost 1 base, with 16 bases spanning the gap. This CDR3 contains 15 residues. Germline assignment: CDR1 MNHNY and CDR2 SVGAGI (reference sequence). The CDR3 DNA reads as TGTGCCAGCACCTCCGGAGGAGGGTGGAACACTGAAGCTTTCTTT. Translating gives CASTSGGGWNTEAFF.

CDR3 sequence (DNA): TGTGCCATCAGGAGACAGGGCGGGTTGACTAACACTGAAGCTTTCTTT. Its protein product is CAIRRQGGLTNTEAFF. The chain links TRBV10-3 to TRBJ1-1, with TRBD1 matching 7 bases. Trimming removed 6 bases from V and 2 bases from J; junction bases left unmatched: 12. The CDR3 totals 16 residues. Germline assignment: CDR1 ENHRY and CDR2 SYGVKD.

The rearrangement links TRBV6-5 to TRBJ1-2; D remains unclear. The ends were cut back, 7 bases at V and 8 bases at J, with 20 bases in the middle. Germline assignment: CDR1 MNHEY and CDR2 SVGAGI. The CDR3 consists of 14 residues. DNA for the CDR3: TGTGCCAGCAATCCCGGACGGGGTCTATTCGGCTACACCTTC. It specifies CASNPGRGLFGYTF.

This chain links TRBV12-1 with TRBJ2-1; the tabulated D call, TRBD2, remains unverified against the DNA. TRBV12-1 is a known pseudogene. This CDR3 contains 17 residues. CDR3 DNA: TGTGCCAGCAGTCGGGGGGTTCCGGGGAGCTCCTACAATGAGCAGTTCTTC. Translating it yields CASSRGVPGSSYNEQFF.

V and J are TRBV12-1 and TRBJ2-5; no DNA check was done on the table's D call, TRBD2. TRBV12-1 is assigned pseudogene status. CDR3 length: 18 amino acids. CDR3: CASSFGLAGGETVETQYF. For the CDR3, the DNA is TGTGCCAGCAGCTTCGGACTAGCGGGGGGGGAGACAGTCGAGACCCAGTACTTC.